This T cell receptor beta chain was sequenced during a study of blood T cell repertoires in COVID-19. As for the study in general: Some COVID-19 samples were acute and others convalescent; all came from the United States, Italy and Spain. In each case, the material was cDNA or gDNA derived from T cells, B-cell-depleted T cells, or PBMCs.

Germline loops: CDR1 MNHEY, CDR2 SVGAGI. V lost 6 bases and J lost 6; bases outside the gene matches: 10. The CDR3 length is 15 residues. Authors' methods: Estimates of nucleated cell counts were drawn from the amplification of reference gene primers. Method: immunoSEQ multiplex PCR; TCRdb's copy keeps in-frame clones and lacks some. Clone size and V and J calls were adopted from that table, with D and trimming inferred from the DNA. This table holds under 300,000 clones, around 83% found once. The chain links TRBV6-5 to TRBJ1-5; 8 nucleotides agree with TRBD1. The receptor comes from a man younger than 40 who had recovered from COVID-19. Sequences were obtained from peripheral blood. The CDR3 coding sequence is TGTGCCAGCAGCTCCCCAGGACAGGGCCTTCAGCCCCAGCATTTT. Translation gives CASSSPGQGLQPQHF.